Listed here are 18 T cell receptor beta chains from one sample, sequenced in a study of beta chain features in type 1 diabetes. Isolated RNA was reverse transcribed in full, so expressed TCRB transcripts were sequenced. This table comes from immunoSEQ multiplex PCR, and its TCRdb copy is limited to in-frame clones, with some not included. The sample has roughly 350,000 clones, 11% seen once; the top ten hold under 0.02%. The sample was naive CD4+ T cells from blood. The receptors originated from a woman aged 30 to 39 in good health.

V is TRBV5-1 and J is TRBJ2-2; 8 bases are shared with TRBD2. The CDR3 runs 15 residues. J lost 6 bases, V lost 6 bases, and 10 bases had no gene match. From germline, CDR1 is SGHRS and CDR2 YFSETQ. CDR3 residues: CASTPTGRASGELFF. CDR3 nucleotide sequence: TGCGCCAGCACCCCAACCGGGAGGGCCTCCGGGGAGCTGTTTTTT.

In this sample, this clone turned up a few times. The chain has TRBV5-1 and TRBJ2-7, with D tentatively TRBD2 (6 bases). CDR1 and CDR2 from the germline V gene are SGHRS and YFSETQ. V was clipped by 4 bases and J by 5 bases, with 10 bases between them. This CDR3 comprises 12 residues. CDR3 sequence reads: CASSQGGNEQYF. DNA for the CDR3: TGCGCCAGCAGCCAAGGAGGGAACGAGCAGTACTTC.

This clone was counted only a few times. The V and J genes are TRBV29-1 and TRBJ2-2; a weak D match, TRBD2 (6 bases). V shed 6 bases and J shed 3 bases, with 14 bases lying between them. The CDR3 spans 14 residues. Per germline, CDR1 SQVTM and CDR2 ANQGSEA. CDR3 protein: CSVYGGSDTGELFF. CDR3 in DNA: TGCAGCGTCTATGGGGGGAGCGACACCGGGGAGCTGTTTTTT.

The chain carries TRBV7-2 and TRBJ2-1, with TRBD2 identical over 10 bases. The CDR3 runs 14 residues. V trimming: 4 bases; J trimming: 7 bases; junction bases outside the gene matches: 4. In germline, CDR1 is SGHTA, CDR2 FQGNSA. CDR3 sequence (DNA): TGTGCCAGCAGCTCGATGGGACTAGCGAATGAGCAGTTCTTC. Its translation: CASSSMGLANEQFF.

The chain recombines TRBV2 with TRBJ2-1; 7 bases are a match to TRBD2. J lost 5 bases, V lost 9 bases, and 10 bases had no gene match. In germline, CDR1 is SNHLY, CDR2 FYNNEI. This CDR3 is 14 amino acids long. CDR3 loop: CASKERGINNEQFF. As DNA, the CDR3 is TGTGCCAGTAAAGAGCGGGGCATTAACAATGAGCAGTTCTTC.

The chain combines TRBV30 with TRBJ2-7; D is perhaps TRBD1 (5 bases). The germline V and J ends were trimmed by 3 bases and 0 bases, with 9 bases remaining between them. Per germline, CDR1 GTSNPN and CDR2 SVGIG (reference sequence). This CDR3 has 13 residues. CDR3 coding DNA: TGTGCCTGGAGACACACAGGCTCCTACGAGCAGTACTTC. Translation gives CAWRHTGSYEQYF. The entire variable domain, with the rest obtained from reference TRBV30 and TRBJ2-7, is as follows: SQTIHQWPATLVQPVGSPLSLECTVEGTSNPNLYWYRQAAGRGLQLLFYSVGIGQISSEVPQNLSASRPQDRQFILSSKKLLLSDSGFYLCAWRHTGSYEQYFGPGTRLTVT.

This clone has only a few counts. This chain joins TRBV5-1 and TRBJ2-1, with D possibly TRBD2 on 5 matching bases. Germline CDR1 is SGHRS and CDR2 is YFSETQ. The CDR3 totals 13 residues. V was clipped by 1 base and J by 4 bases, with 6 bases between them. The CDR3 sequence is CASSLRTYNEQFF. CDR3 nucleotides: TGCGCCAGCAGCTTGAGGACTTACAATGAGCAGTTCTTC. Full variable domain (remainder filled in from reference TRBV5-1 and TRBJ2-1): KAGVTQTPRYLIKTRGQQVTLSCSPISGHRSVSWYQQTPGQGLQFLFEYFSETQRNKGNFPGRFSGRQFSNSRSEMNVSTLELGDSALYLCASSLRTYNEQFFGPGTRLTVL.

In its sample, this clone was seen a few times. The V gene is TRBV6-5, the J gene TRBJ1-5, with D unclear. Per the germline V gene, CDR1 is MNHEY and CDR2 is SVGAGI. The CDR3 has 12 amino acids. Trimming took off 2 bases at V and 9 bases at J, with 8 bases between the two ends. The DNA of the CDR3 is TGTGCCAGCAGTTACGGTCGGGGGCCCCAGCATTTT. The encoded protein is CASSYGRGPQHF.

The gene calls are TRBV4-2 and TRBJ2-1, with TRBD2 matching over 8 bases. The CDR3 totals 16 residues. The junction had 5 bases not matched to a gene; V was cut back by 0 bases and J by 4 bases. The germline V gene encodes CDR1 LGHNA and CDR2 YNFKEQ. This chain's CDR3 is CASSQDLREAYNEQFF. The CDR3 nucleotides are TGTGCCAGCAGCCAAGATTTGCGGGAGGCGTACAATGAGCAGTTCTTC.

The chain employs TRBV28 and TRBJ2-2; 7 bases agree with TRBD2. Germline values: CDR1 MDHEN, CDR2 SYDVKM. CDR3 length equals 15 residues. Trimming removed 6 bases from V and 1 base from J; junction bases left unmatched: 5. CDR3 sequence reads: CASRKTSLNTGELFF. The CDR3 DNA reads TGTGCCAGCAGAAAGACTAGCTTGAACACCGGGGAGCTGTTTTTT.

About this clone: The same CDR3 can be traced to other DNA sequences in this sample. This rearrangement joins TRBV5-4 to TRBJ2-3; 12 bases match TRBD2. The germline V gene has CDR1 SGHNT and CDR2 YYREEE (reference sequence). This CDR3 is built from 15 residues. The J segment lost 3 bases and the V segment lost 4 bases, leaving 3 bases of the junction unmatched. CDR3 amino acids: CASSLGLAGTDTQYF. CDR3 DNA: TGTGCCAGCAGCCTTGGACTAGCGGGAACAGATACGCAGTATTTT.

This rearrangement joins TRBV5-1 to TRBJ2-1, with 9 bases that match TRBD1. Trimming removed 4 bases from V and 8 bases from J; junction bases left unmatched: 7. The germline V gene has CDR1 SGHRS and CDR2 YFSETQ. The CDR3 spans 14 residues. CDR3 sequence: CASSKGQGIDEQFF. In DNA form, the CDR3 reads TGCGCCAGCAGCAAAGGACAGGGGATCGATGAGCAGTTCTTC.

This clone came up a few times. The chain carries TRBV5-1 and TRBJ2-7; D gene unclear. The germline V gene has CDR1 SGHRS and CDR2 YFSETQ. Trimming stripped 4 bases from V and 2 bases from J, with 10 bases between. The CDR3 extends over 13 amino acids. The CDR3 DNA sequence: TGCGCCAGCAGCAATCGGCGGACCTACGAGCAGTACTTC. Translated: CASSNRRTYEQYF.

This clone came up a few times. The chain joins TRBV15 to TRBJ2-7; a possible D gene is TRBD1 (7 bases). Germline V gene lookup returns CDR1 LNHNV and CDR2 YYDKDF (reference sequence). The length of the CDR3 is 13 residues. Trimming stripped 3 bases from V and 5 bases from J, with 11 bases between. As DNA, the CDR3 is TGTGCCACCAGCAGGCAGGGGGGAGACGAGCAGTACTTC. Translation: CATSRQGGDEQYF.

This chain joins TRBV28 and TRBJ2-7, with TRBD2 identical over 10 bases. V lost 3 bases, J lost 2 bases, and 16 bases stayed unmatched. CDR3 length: 19 residues. Germline V CDR1 and CDR2: MDHEN, SYDVKM. The CDR3 is CASSLPTRSSGSTTYEQYF. In nucleotides, the CDR3 is TGTGCCAGCAGTTTGCCGACGCGCTCTAGCGGGAGTACAACCTACGAGCAGTACTTC.

The chain couples TRBV28 to TRBJ2-5; no clear D gene. The germline V and J ends were trimmed by 2 bases and 5 bases, with 3 bases remaining between them. CDR1 and CDR2 (germline): MDHEN, SYDVKM. The CDR3 consists of 11 residues. The CDR3 DNA reads as TGTGCCAGCAGTTTACAGGAGACCCAGTACTTC. As protein: CASSLQETQYF.

This chain connects TRBV9 to TRBJ2-1; perhaps TRBD2 as D (5 bases). In germline, CDR1 is SGDLS, CDR2 YYNGEE. V was cut by 3 bases and J by 0 bases, with 16 bases left in between. This CDR3 is 17 amino acids long. Written as DNA, the CDR3 is TGTGCCAGCAGCGGAGGAAGTCGGGGTAGCTCCTACAATGAGCAGTTCTTC. Translated, it gives CASSGGSRGSSYNEQFF.

The chain carries TRBV9 and TRBJ2-3; 8 bases are shared with TRBD1. In germline, CDR1 is SGDLS, CDR2 YYNGEE. Trimming took 4 bases from V and 4 from J; bases not matched to a gene: 5. The CDR3 has 14 amino acids. The CDR3 spells CASSTQGASDTQYF. DNA for the CDR3: TGTGCCAGCAGCACGCAGGGGGCGTCAGATACGCAGTATTTT.